This T cell receptor beta chain was identified in a study of PD-L1 blockade in urothelial cancer. CDR3 length equals 13 residues. The germline V gene encodes CDR1 SGHNT and CDR2 YYREEE (reference sequence). Between the trimmed V and J ends, which lost 2 bases and 2 bases, there was a span of 7 bases. This clone was seen a handful of times. Repertoires were generated with immunoSEQ multiplex PCR, while TCRdb's copy carries only in-frame clones and drops some. This sample has 100,000 or so clones, with roughly nine tenths found just once. The cohort comprised individuals with locally advanced or metastatic urothelial carcinoma.

This sequence joins TRBV5-4 and TRBJ1-2, with a possible D match to TRBD1 (5 bases). The starting material was PBMCs, obtained around atezolizumab (anti-PD-L1) treatment. The receptor was isolated from an elderly woman with urothelial cancer. CDR3 sequence reads: CASSFDSNYGYTF. CDR3 coding DNA: TGTGCCAGCAGCTTCGACAGCAACTATGGCTACACCTTC.